This TCR beta chain was sequenced during a study of cytotoxic CD8 clonotypes in ibrutinib-treated CLL. Measured with immunoSEQ multiplex PCR; TCRdb has only the in-frame clones, and not every one. The sample shows about 300,000 clones, about 61% of them seen only once. Germline CDR1 and CDR2: SEHNR and FQNEAQ (reference sequence). This CDR3 spans 17 amino acids. V was pared by 2 bases and J by 1 base, with 17 bases between. V gene TRBV7-9 combines with J gene TRBJ1-1; D unclear. The specimen was PBMCs, collected after 36 months of ibrutinib treatment. This clonotype was sampled from a human donor with chronic lymphocytic leukemia. The CDR3 loop reads CASSLMVINRGNTEAFF. CDR3 nucleotide sequence: TGTGCCAGCAGCTTAATGGTGATAAACCGAGGGAACACTGAAGCTTTCTTT. Looking up the rest from reference TRBV7-9 and TRBJ1-1 gives the full variable domain: DTGVSQNPRHKITKRGQNVTFRCDPISEHNRLYWYRQTLGQGPEFLTYFQNEAQLEKSRLLSDRFSAERPKGSFSTLEIQRTEQGDSAMYLCASSLMVINRGNTEAFFGQGTRLTVV.